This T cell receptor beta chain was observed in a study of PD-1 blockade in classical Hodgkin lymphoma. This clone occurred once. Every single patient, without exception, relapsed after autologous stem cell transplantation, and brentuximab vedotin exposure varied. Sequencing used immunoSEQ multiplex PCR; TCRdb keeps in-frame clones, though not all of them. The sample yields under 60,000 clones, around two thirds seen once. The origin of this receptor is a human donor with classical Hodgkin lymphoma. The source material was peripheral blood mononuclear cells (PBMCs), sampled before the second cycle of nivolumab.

DNA of the CDR3: TGTGCCAGCAGTTTAACTAGCGGGAGCACCGGGGAGCTGTTTTTT. Residues: CASSLTSGSTGELFF. This chain uses TRBV28 with TRBJ2-2, with 11 bases that match TRBD2. The trim removed 2 bases at V and 4 bases at J, leaving 0 bases unmatched. The CDR3 has 15 residues. Germline lookup yields CDR1 MDHEN and CDR2 SYDVKM.